Detailed here is one TCR beta chain. These data are taken from a study of blood T cell repertoires in COVID-19. Study at large: The origin of the acute and convalescent COVID-19 samples was the United States, Italy and Spain. In each case, the material was cDNA or gDNA derived from T cells, B-cell-depleted T cells, or PBMCs.

As originally analysed: Reference gene primer amplification in the assay estimated nucleated cell counts. The data were produced by immunoSEQ multiplex PCR, yet TCRdb's version contains in-frame clones alone and is incomplete. V and J calls and clone size are those listed in that table; D and trimming were worked out from the DNA. Of over 55,000 clones in the sample, 82% were seen once. From germline, CDR1 is PRHDT and CDR2 FYEKMQ (reference sequence). There are 14 residues in the CDR3. With V trimmed by 5 bases and J by 4 bases, 6 bases remained unmatched. The specimen was peripheral blood. The genes are TRBV13 and TRBJ1-2, with 8 positions matching TRBD1. The origin of this receptor is a woman aged 80 or over with acute or convalescent COVID-19. CDR3 loop: CASSQTDRGYGYTF. CDR3 in DNA: TGTGCCAGCAGCCAGACCGACAGGGGCTATGGCTACACCTTC.